This TCR beta chain stems from a study of tumor-infiltrating lymphocytes in oesophageal squamous cell carcinoma. TCRdb independently ran MiXCR on the PCR reads; one entry per CDR3 protein. This table has 9,000 to 13,000 distinct CDR3 sequences, approximately 60% appearing once. The CDR3 spans 13 residues. Germline V gene data show CDR1 as SGHVS and CDR2 as FNYEAQ. The chain recombines TRBV7-6 with TRBJ2-5, with D unclear. The tail of the sequence fits TRBJ2-1 better, so the J call may be wrong. The sequenced sample was esophageal tumor tissue. The sequence was obtained from a male donor with esophageal squamous cell carcinoma. Written as DNA, the CDR3 is TGTGCCAGCAGCTTAACCAGATACAATGAGCAGTTCTTC. It encodes CASSLTRYNEQFF.